This T cell receptor beta chain was sequenced in a study of stem cell transplantation in POMP-related autoinflammatory disease. Overall study: Hypothesis: faulty thymoproteasomes impair CD8+ T-cell selection, skewing TRB repertoires. Before transplant: CD4+ naive skewing, low CD8+ proportions, reduced cytokine secretion.

Clones were read by immunoSEQ multiplex PCR, and TCRdb kept only the in-frame ones, dropping some. This table has 20,000 to 30,000 clones, 82% appearing once. This CDR3 is 18 amino acids long. With V trimmed by 3 bases and J by 4 bases, 13 bases remained unmatched. The germline V gene has CDR1 SGHTA and CDR2 FQGNSA. This chain connects TRBV7-2 to TRBJ2-1; 9 nucleotides align to TRBD2. Sequencing used CD4+ T cells from PBMCs, obtained before stem cell transplantation. This clonotype originated in a human donor with POMP-related autoinflammation and immune dysregulation (PRAID). The DNA of the CDR3 is TGTGCCAGCAGCTTGGCTAGCGGGATGTGGGAGACATACAATGAGCAGTTCTTC. Its translation is CASSLASGMWETYNEQFF.